Given below is one T cell receptor beta chain in context. Its specificity is not known. The germline gene is not matched at one end of the junction; a read error may be the cause. Germline V gives CDR1 DFQATT, CDR2 SNEGSKA (reference sequence). CDR3 length: 8 amino acids. This specimen belongs to a study of T cell responses to AZD1222 COVID-19 vaccine. Study-wide context: Investigators merged groups given second doses at roughly 4 or roughly 12 weeks.

The assay was immunoSEQ multiplex PCR, and TCRdb's table has in-frame clones only and misses some. Of about 140,000 clones detected, 90% appear once; the ten largest clones hold around 3.5%. Findings and limits, study-wide: Donors, mostly white British, included more females; clonal diversity was possibly underestimated. With two AZD1222 doses given, Spike-specific TCR breadth and depth both rose. The study found vaccine-associated CD4 TCRs spanning spike, dominant at 160-218 and 743-854.

The receptor was derived from an adult in good health. The sample consisted of peripheral blood, taken on day 0 of AZD1222 vaccination. This chain joins TRBV20-1 and TRBJ1-2; 10 nucleotides match TRBD1. DNA of the CDR3: TGCAGTGCACAGGACAGGGGGTTC. This encodes CSAQDRGF.